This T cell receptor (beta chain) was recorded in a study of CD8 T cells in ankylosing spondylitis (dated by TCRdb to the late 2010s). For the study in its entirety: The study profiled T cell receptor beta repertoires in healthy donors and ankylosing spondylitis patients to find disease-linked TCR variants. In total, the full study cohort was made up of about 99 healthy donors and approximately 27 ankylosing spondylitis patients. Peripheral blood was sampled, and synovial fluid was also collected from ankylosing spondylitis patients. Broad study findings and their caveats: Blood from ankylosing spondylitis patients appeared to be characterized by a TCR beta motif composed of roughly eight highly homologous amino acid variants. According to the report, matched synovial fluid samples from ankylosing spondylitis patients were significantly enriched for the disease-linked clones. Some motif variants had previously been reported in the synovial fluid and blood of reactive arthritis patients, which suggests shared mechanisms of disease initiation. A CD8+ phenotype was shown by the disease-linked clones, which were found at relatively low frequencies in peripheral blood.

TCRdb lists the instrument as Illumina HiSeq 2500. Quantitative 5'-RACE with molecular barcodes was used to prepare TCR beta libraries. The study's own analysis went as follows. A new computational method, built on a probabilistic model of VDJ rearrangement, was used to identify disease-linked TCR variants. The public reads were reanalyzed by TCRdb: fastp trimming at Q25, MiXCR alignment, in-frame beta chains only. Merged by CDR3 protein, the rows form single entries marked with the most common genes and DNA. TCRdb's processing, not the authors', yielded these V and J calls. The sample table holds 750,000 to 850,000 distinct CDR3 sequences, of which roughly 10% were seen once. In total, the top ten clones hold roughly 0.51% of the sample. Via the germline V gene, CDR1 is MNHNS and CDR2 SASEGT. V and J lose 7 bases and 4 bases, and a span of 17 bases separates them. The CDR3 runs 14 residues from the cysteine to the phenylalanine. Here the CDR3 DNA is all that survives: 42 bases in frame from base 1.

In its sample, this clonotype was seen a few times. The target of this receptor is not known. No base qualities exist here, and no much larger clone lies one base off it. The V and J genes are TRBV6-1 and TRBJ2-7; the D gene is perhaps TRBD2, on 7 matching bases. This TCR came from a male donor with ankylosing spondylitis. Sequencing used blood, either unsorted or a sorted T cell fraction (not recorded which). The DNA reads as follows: TGTGCCAGCACCCCTAGGGGGGAGGGTTACGAGCAGTACTTC. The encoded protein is CASTPRGEGYEQYF.